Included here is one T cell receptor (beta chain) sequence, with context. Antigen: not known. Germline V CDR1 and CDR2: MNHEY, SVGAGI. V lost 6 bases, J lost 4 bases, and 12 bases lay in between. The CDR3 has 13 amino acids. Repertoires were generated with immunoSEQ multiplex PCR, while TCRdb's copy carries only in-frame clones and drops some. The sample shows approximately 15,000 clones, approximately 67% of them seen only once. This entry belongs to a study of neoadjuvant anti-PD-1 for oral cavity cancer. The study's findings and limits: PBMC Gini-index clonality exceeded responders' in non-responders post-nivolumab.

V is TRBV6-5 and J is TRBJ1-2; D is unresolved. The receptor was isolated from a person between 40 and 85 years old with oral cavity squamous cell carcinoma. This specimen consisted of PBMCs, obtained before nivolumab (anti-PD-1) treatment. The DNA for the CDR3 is TGTGCCAGCAGCCGGGAGGATTTCTATGGCTACACCTTC. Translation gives CASSREDFYGYTF.